This TCR beta chain was sequenced in a study of T-cell reconstitution after alpha-beta-depleted transplantation in children (dated by TCRdb to about 2016). About the study as a whole: The study quantitatively tracked T-cell immune reconstitution after TCRalphabeta/CD19-depleted allogeneic hematopoietic cell transplantation in children using TCR repertoire profiling.

This clonotype was counted at least ten times. Its antigen has not been determined. No base qualities exist here, and no much larger clone lies one base off it. Per the publication, the treatment or condition label means: allogeneic hematopoietic cell transplantation with graft depleted of TCRalphabeta T cells and CD19 B cells. Transplant recipients were children who received TCRalphabeta/CD19-depleted allogeneic hematopoietic cell grafts. V is pared back by 4 bases and J by 1 base, with 7 bases lying between the germline termini. The CDR3 runs 14 residues from the cysteine to the phenylalanine. The kept DNA is CDR3 alone, 42 bases in frame from the first base. CDR1 and CDR2 were assigned from the germline V gene as SGHAT and FQNNGV. Results and caveats for the whole study, not just this receptor: The apparently early alphabetaT-cell count recovery about two months after transplant was reportedly dependent on only several hundred rapidly expanded clones derived from non-depleted graft cells. Over subsequent months, a decline in hyperexpanded clone frequencies was noted, and after one year, T-cell counts and TCRbeta diversity were mostly ascribed to newly produced T cells. In some patients, high TCRbeta diversity at day 60 was attributed to recipient T cells and intrathymic progenitors that had survived conditioning.

Receptor amplification or capture employed PCR. Reads for this sample came from an Illumina HiSeq 2500. Molecular barcoding was employed in the preparation of TCR libraries, with unique molecular identifiers being used to normalize TCRbeta repertoire quantification. TCRdb reworked the public reads: Q25 trimming with fastp, MiXCR clone assembly, productive beta chains retained. For every CDR3 protein sequence, its rows merge into one entry that carries the most common genes and DNA. The sample table shows around 580,000 distinct CDR3 sequences, and 23% are seen once. Around 14% of the sample rests with the top ten.

Specimen: PBMCs, mostly from graft donor cells, collected 360 days after TCRalphabeta/CD19-depleted stem cell transplant. The chain uses TRBV11-2 and TRBJ2-2, with no confident D gene call. This TCR derives from a boy less than two years old who had a stem cell transplant for acute myeloid leukemia, so the T cells may come from the graft donor. The nucleotides read TGTGCCAGCAGCTCCGGCGTGAACACCGGGGAGCTGTTTTTT. The translation is CASSSGVNTGELFF.